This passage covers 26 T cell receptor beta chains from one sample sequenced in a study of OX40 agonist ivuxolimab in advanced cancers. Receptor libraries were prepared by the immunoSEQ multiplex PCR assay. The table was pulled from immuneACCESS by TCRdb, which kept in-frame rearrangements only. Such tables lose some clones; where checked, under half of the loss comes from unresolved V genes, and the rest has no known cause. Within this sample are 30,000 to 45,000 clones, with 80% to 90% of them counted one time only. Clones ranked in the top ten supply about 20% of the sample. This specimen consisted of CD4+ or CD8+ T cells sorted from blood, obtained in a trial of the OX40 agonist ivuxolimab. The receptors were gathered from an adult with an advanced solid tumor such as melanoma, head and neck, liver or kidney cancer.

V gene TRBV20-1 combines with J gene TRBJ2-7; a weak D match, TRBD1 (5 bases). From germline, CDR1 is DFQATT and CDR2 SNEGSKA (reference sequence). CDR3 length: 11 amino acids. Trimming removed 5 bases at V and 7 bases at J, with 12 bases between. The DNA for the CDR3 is TGCAGTGCTGTCGACAGTTTTGAGCAGTACTTC. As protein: CSAVDSFEQYF.

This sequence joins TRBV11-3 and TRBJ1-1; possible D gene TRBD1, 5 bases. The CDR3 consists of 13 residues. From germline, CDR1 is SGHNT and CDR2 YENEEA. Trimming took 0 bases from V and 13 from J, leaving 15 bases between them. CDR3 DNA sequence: TGTGCCAGCAGCTTAGAGGGCCCCTCAGGGCTTTTCTTT. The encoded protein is CASSLEGPSGLFF. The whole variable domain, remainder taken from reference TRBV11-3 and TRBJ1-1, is EAGVVQSPRYKIIEKKQPVAFWCNPISGHNTLYWYLQNLGQGPELLIRYENEEAVDDSQLPKDRFSAERLKGVDSTLKIQPAELGDSAVYLCASSLEGPSGLFFGQGTRLTVV.

For the CDR3, the DNA is TGCGCCAGCAGTGAACTAACAGGCAATCAGCCCCAGCATTTT. This encodes CASSELTGNQPQHF. The chain couples TRBV10-1 to TRBJ1-5; D ambiguous. Germline V lookup: CDR1 WNHNN, CDR2 SYGVQD (reference sequence). The germline V and J ends were trimmed by 3 bases and 2 bases, with 8 bases remaining between them. This CDR3 spans 14 amino acids.

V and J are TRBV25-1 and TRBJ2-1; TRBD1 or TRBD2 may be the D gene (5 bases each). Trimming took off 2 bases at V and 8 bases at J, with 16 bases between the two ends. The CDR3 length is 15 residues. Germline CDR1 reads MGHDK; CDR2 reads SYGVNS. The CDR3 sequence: CASSEPGTIGYEQFF. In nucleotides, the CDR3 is TGTGCCAGCAGTGAACCCGGGACGATAGGCTATGAGCAGTTCTTC.

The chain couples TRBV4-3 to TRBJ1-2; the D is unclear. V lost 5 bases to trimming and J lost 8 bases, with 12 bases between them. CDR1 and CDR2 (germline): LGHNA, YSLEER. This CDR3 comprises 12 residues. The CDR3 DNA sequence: TGCGCCAGCAGCATGGACTATCGGGGCTACACCTTC. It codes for CASSMDYRGYTF.

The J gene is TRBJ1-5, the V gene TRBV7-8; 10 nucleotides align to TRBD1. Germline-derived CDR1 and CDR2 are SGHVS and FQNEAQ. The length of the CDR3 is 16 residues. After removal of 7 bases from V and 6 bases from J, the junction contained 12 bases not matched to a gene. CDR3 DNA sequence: TGTGCCAGCATCCCCGGCCCCGGGACAGGGGTTCAGCCCCAGCATTTT. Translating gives CASIPGPGTGVQPQHF.

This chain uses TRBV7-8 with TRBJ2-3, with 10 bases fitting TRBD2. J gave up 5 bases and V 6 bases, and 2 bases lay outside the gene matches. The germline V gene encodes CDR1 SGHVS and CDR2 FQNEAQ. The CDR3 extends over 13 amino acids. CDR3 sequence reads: CASSKRGGDTQYF. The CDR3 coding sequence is TGTGCCAGCAGTAAGCGGGGGGGAGATACGCAGTATTTT.

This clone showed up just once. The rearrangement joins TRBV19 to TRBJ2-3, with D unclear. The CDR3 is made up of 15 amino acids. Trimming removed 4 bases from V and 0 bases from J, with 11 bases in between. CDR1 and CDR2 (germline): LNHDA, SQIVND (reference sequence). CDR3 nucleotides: TGTGCCAGTAGTACACCGTCGGAAAGCACAGATACGCAGTATTTT. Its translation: CASSTPSESTDTQYF. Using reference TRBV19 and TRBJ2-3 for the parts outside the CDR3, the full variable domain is DGGITQSPKYLFRKEGQNVTLSCEQNLNHDAMYWYRQDPGQGLRLIYYSQIVNDFQKGDIAEGYSVSREKKESFPLTVTSAQKNPTAFYLCASSTPSESTDTQYFGPGTRLTVL.

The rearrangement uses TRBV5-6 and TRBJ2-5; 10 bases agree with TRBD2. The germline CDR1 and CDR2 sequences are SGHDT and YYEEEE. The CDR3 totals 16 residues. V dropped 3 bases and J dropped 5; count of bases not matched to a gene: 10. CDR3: CASSYERGGSGETQYF. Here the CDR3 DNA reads TGTGCCAGCAGCTACGAGCGGGGGGGGTCGGGTGAGACCCAGTACTTC.

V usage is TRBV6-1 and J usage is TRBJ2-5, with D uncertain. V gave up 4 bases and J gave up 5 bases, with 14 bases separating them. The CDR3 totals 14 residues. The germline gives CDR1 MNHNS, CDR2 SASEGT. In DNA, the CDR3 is TGTGCCAGCAGTGGACTCGAATTAATGGAGACCCAGTACTTC. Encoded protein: CASSGLELMETQYF.

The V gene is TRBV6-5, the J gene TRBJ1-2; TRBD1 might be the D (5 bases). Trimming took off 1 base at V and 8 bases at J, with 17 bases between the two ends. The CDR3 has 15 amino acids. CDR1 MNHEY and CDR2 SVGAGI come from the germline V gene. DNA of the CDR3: TGTGCCAGCAGTTACTACAGGTCCCCGGAGGGGGGCTACACCTTC. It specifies CASSYYRSPEGGYTF.

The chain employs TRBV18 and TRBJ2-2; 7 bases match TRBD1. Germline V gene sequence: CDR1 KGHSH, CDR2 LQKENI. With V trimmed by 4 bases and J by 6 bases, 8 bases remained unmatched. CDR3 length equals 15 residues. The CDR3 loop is CASSQPGTVAGELFF. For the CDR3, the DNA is TGTGCCAGCTCACAACCCGGGACAGTGGCCGGGGAGCTGTTTTTT.

Here the CDR3 DNA reads TGCGCCAGCAGCCCCGCGACCACAGGGGGTGGAAACACCATATATTTT. Translated: CASSPATTGGGNTIYF. This chain joins TRBV5-1 and TRBJ1-3; TRBD1 matches 8 bases. After removal of 4 bases from V and 3 bases from J, the junction contained 9 bases not matched to a gene. This CDR3 comprises 16 residues. Germline CDR1 is SGHRS and CDR2 is YFSETQ. The complete variable domain, with remaining parts taken from reference TRBV5-1 and TRBJ1-3, reads KAGVTQTPRYLIKTRGQQVTLSCSPISGHRSVSWYQQTPGQGLQFLFEYFSETQRNKGNFPGRFSGRQFSNSRSEMNVSTLELGDSALYLCASSPATTGGGNTIYFGEGSWLTVV.

CDR3 protein: CASSPNSAEAFF. CDR3 coding DNA: TGTGCCAGCTCACCGAATTCCGCTGAAGCTTTCTTT. The V and J genes are TRBV18 and TRBJ1-1; D gene unclear. The V gene's germline CDR1 is KGHSH and CDR2 LQKENI. The CDR3 has 12 amino acids. Trimming removed 3 bases at V and 6 bases at J, with 8 bases between.

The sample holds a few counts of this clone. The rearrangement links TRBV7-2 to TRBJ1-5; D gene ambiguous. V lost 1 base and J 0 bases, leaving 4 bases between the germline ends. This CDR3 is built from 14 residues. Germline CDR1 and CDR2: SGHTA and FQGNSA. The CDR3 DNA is TGTGCCAGCAGCTTAGGATATAGCAATCAGCCCCAGCATTTT. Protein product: CASSLGYSNQPQHF.

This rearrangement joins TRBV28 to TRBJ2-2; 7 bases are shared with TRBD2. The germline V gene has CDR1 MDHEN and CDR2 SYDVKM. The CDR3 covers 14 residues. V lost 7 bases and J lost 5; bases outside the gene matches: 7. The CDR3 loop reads CASTWGGYTGELFF. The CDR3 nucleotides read TGTGCCAGCACCTGGGGAGGGTATACCGGGGAGCTGTTTTTT.

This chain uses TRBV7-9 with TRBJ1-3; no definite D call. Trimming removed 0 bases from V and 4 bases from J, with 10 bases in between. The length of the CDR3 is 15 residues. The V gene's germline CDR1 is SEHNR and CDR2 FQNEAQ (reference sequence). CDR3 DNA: TGTGCCAGCAGCTTAGCGGAATTTAGGGGAAACACCATATATTTT. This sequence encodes CASSLAEFRGNTIYF.

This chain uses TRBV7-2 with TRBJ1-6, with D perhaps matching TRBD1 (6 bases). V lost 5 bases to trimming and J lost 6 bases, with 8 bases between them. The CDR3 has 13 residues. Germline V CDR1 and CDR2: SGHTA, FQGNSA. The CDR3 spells CASSRTVNSPLHF. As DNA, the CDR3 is TGTGCCAGCAGCCGGACAGTTAATTCACCCCTCCACTTT.

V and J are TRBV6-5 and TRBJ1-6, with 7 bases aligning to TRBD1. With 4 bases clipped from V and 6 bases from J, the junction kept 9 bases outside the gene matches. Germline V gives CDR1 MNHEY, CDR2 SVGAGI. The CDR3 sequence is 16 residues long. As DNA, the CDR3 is TGTGCCAGCAGTTCTCCCAGGGGGTCGATTAATTCACCCCTCCACTTT. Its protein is CASSSPRGSINSPLHF.

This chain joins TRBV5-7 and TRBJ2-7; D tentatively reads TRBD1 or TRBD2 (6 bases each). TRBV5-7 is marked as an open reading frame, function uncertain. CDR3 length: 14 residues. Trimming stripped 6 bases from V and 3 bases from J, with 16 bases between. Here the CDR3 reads CASKRRGVRYEQYF. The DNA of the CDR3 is TGTGCCAGCAAGAGAAGGGGGGTACGCTACGAGCAGTACTTC.

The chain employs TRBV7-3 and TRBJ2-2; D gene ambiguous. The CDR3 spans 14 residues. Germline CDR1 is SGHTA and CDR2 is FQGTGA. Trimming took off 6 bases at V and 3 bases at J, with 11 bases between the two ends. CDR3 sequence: CASRPRMDTGELFF. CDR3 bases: TGTGCCAGCAGACCCAGGATGGACACCGGGGAGCTGTTTTTT.

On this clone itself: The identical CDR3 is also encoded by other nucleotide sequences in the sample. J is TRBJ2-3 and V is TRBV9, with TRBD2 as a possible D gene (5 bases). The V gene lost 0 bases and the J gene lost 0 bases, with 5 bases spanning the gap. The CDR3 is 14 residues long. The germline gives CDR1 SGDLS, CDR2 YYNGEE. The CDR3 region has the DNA TGTGCCAGCAGCGTAGGAGGGAGCACAGATACGCAGTATTTT. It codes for CASSVGGSTDTQYF.

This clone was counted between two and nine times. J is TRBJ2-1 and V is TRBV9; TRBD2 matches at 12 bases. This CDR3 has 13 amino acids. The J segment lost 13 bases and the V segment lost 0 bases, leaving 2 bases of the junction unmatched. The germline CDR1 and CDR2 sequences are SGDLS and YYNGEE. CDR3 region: CASSVVLAGGQFF. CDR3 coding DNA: TGTGCCAGCAGCGTAGTACTAGCGGGGGGTCAGTTCTTC.

This CDR3 reads CASSEVSDDTEAFF. CDR3 sequence (DNA): TGTGCCAGCAGTGAGGTTTCGGATGACACTGAAGCTTTCTTT. The chain uses TRBV25-1 and TRBJ1-1, with D unresolved. V lost 3 bases, J lost 3 bases, and 11 bases lay in between. CDR1 is MGHDK and CDR2 is SYGVNS in the germline V gene. CDR3 size: 14 residues.

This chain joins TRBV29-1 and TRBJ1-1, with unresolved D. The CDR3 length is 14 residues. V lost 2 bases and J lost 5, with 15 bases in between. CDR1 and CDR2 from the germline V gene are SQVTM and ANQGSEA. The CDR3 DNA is TGCAGCGTTGAAACCCCTTACAAGGCGACTGAAGCTTTCTTT. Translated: CSVETPYKATEAFF.

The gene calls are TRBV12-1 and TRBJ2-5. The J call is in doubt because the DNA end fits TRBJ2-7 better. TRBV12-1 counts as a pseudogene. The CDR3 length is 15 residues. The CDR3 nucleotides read TGTGCCAGCAGCGGTCATGGGAACCTCTCCTACGAGCAGTACTTC. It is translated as CASSGHGNLSYEQYF.